This TCR beta chain was sequenced in a study of cytomegalovirus exposure and HLA in healthy donors. Study-level information: Genotyping of 300 to 450 donors showed that 80% to 85% belonged to the Caucasian-associated ancestry cluster. Study-wide results and caveats: Donors were assumed by presence/absence analyses to have roughly uniform sequencing depth.

Note on this clone: What it recognizes is unknown.

The primer mix had 60 Vbeta and 13 Jbeta primers. Profiling relied on immunoSEQ multiplex PCR, and the TCRdb table lists in-frame clones only, not all of them. The table includes around 150,000 clones, about 80% detected once. CDR1 is SQVTM and CDR2 is ANQGSEA in the germline V gene. This CDR3 region has 13 residues. Trimming took 3 bases from V and 2 from J, leaving 10 bases between them. The sample comprised PBMCs. This sequence originates from a woman aged 45-65 years in good health and CMV-seronegative. The chain joins TRBV29-1 to TRBJ1-2; weak D call: TRBD1 (5 bases). Here the CDR3 reads CSVDGGLNYGYTF. The CDR3 DNA sequence: TGCAGCGTTGATGGGGGGTTAAACTATGGCTACACCTTC. Supplemented by reference TRBV29-1 and TRBJ1-2, the full variable domain reads SAVISQKPSRDICQRGTSLTIQCQVDSQVTMMFWYRQQPGQSLTLIATANQGSEATYESGFVIDKFPISRPNLTFSTLTVSNMSPEDSSIYLCSVDGGLNYGYTFGSGTRLTVV.